Presented here are 15 T cell receptor beta chains from one specimen sequenced in a study of blood T cells in healthy people across ages. A second PCR of roughly 7 to 11 cycles used a sample-barcoded 5' primer and a J-beta primer mix. TCRdb re-called the 5' RACE reads through MiXCR, storing one row per CDR3 protein. The sample contains around 800,000 distinct CDR3 sequences, under 30% of which appear only once. These sequences were also reported in another study, on T cells of mothers and their children.

Sequenced material: blood. The source is a boy younger than 18 in good health.

V usage is TRBV9 and J usage is TRBJ1-1, with a possible D match to TRBD1 (5 bases). The germline V gene has CDR1 SGDLS and CDR2 YYNGEE. The CDR3 is 14 amino acids. The germline V and J ends were trimmed by 2 bases and 1 base, with 9 bases remaining between them. The CDR3: CASSVGLRNTEAFF. CDR3 sequence (DNA): TGTGCCAGCAGCGTGGGACTGCGGAACACTGAAGCTTTCTTT.

The chain uses TRBV15 and TRBJ2-5; TRBD2 matches at 7 bases. Trimming took 5 bases from V and 5 from J; bases not matched to a gene: 2. The V gene's germline CDR1 is LNHNV and CDR2 YYDKDF (reference sequence). This CDR3 has 12 amino acids. CDR3 nucleotide sequence: TGTGCCACCAGCCTGGGGGGGGAGACCCAGTACTTC. Translation: CATSLGGETQYF.

The CDR3 protein is CASSPFGGPADTQYF. CDR3 sequence (DNA): TGTGCCAGCAGCCCCTTCGGGGGCCCGGCAGATACGCAGTATTTT. The gene calls are TRBV3-1 and TRBJ2-3; D could derive from TRBD1 or TRBD2 (6 bases each). Germline V gene lookup returns CDR1 LGHDT and CDR2 YNNKEL (reference sequence). Trimming removed 4 bases from V and 4 bases from J, with 15 bases in between. This CDR3 has 15 residues.

The gene calls are TRBV5-6 and TRBJ1-5; tentative D call: TRBD1 (5 bases). Germline V gives CDR1 SGHDT, CDR2 YYEEEE. V gave up 4 bases and J gave up 4 bases, with 18 bases separating them. The CDR3 loop spans 16 amino acids. CDR3 region: CASSISSGTLNQPQHF. CDR3 sequence (DNA): TGTGCCAGCAGCATAAGCTCCGGGACGCTTAATCAGCCCCAGCATTTT.

The chain employs TRBV13 and TRBJ1-1; D remains ambiguous. Looked up from germline, CDR1 is PRHDT and CDR2 is FYEKMQ (reference sequence). This CDR3 is 16 amino acids long. V gave up 2 bases and J gave up 3 bases, with 16 bases separating them. The CDR3 nucleotides are TGTGCCAGCAGCTTATGGCCGCTAGAGAAGGACACTGAAGCTTTCTTT. Amino acid sequence: CASSLWPLEKDTEAFF.

This chain links TRBV20-1 with TRBJ1-6; D not resolved. Germline assignment: CDR1 DFQATT and CDR2 SNEGSKA (reference sequence). Deletions cut 3 bases from V and 3 bases from J, with 9 bases between. The CDR3 spans 14 residues. For the CDR3, the DNA is TGCAGTGCTAGTATACAAGACTATAATTCACCCCTCCACTTT. Translation: CSASIQDYNSPLHF.

This clonotype was seen a handful of times. The genes are TRBV5-1 and TRBJ2-5, with D unclear. CDR1 and CDR2 (germline): SGHRS, YFSETQ. CDR3 length: 14 residues. V was cut by 3 bases and J by 3 bases, with 12 bases left in between. This CDR3 reads CASSSDRWEETQYF. The CDR3 nucleotides are TGCGCCAGCAGCTCTGACCGGTGGGAAGAGACCCAGTACTTC.

This clonotype has only a few counts. V gene TRBV20-1 combines with J gene TRBJ2-2; TRBD2 matches 7 bases. The germline CDR1 and CDR2 sequences are DFQATT and SNEGSKA (reference sequence). CDR3 length equals 16 residues. Unmatched junction bases numbered 7, after V lost 0 bases and J lost 3 bases. The CDR3: CSARDPRTRDTGELFF. The CDR3 region has the DNA TGCAGTGCTAGAGACCCCCGGACTAGGGACACCGGGGAGCTGTTTTTT.

The gene calls are TRBV5-1 and TRBJ2-1, with D possibly matching TRBD2 (5 bases). Per the germline V gene, CDR1 is SGHRS and CDR2 is YFSETQ. CDR3 length: 16 amino acids. Trimming left V 2 bases short and J 1 base short, with 13 bases between. In DNA form, the CDR3 reads TGCGCCAGCAGCTTTTTACGGGGAACGTCCTACAATGAGCAGTTCTTC. Translation: CASSFLRGTSYNEQFF. Complete variable domain (other parts from reference TRBV5-1 and TRBJ2-1): KAGVTQTPRYLIKTRGQQVTLSCSPISGHRSVSWYQQTPGQGLQFLFEYFSETQRNKGNFPGRFSGRQFSNSRSEMNVSTLELGDSALYLCASSFLRGTSYNEQFFGPGTRLTVL.

Points on this clonotype: A much larger clone is a single base away; this may be a read error. This chain uses TRBV12-3 or TRBV12-4 with TRBJ2-5; D is tentatively TRBD1 or TRBD2 (5 bases each). The V end was cut by 4 bases, the J end by 9 bases, with 18 bases between. This CDR3 contains 14 residues. This CDR3 reads CASSSGTNEGPQYF. As DNA, the CDR3 is TGTGCCAGCAGTTCAGGGACCAACGAGGGGCCCCAGTACTTC.

The V gene is TRBV6-6, the J gene TRBJ1-2, with 9 bases matching TRBD1. The V and J ends lost 8 bases and 8 bases, in that order; junction bases with no gene match: 15. There are 15 residues in the CDR3. Germline CDR1 and CDR2: MNHNY and SVGAGI (reference sequence). The CDR3 sequence is CASRSTQGALRGYTF. In DNA form, the CDR3 reads TGTGCCAGCCGCTCCACACAGGGGGCGCTTCGAGGCTACACCTTC.

The chain carries TRBV6-2 or TRBV6-3 and TRBJ2-4; D might be TRBD1 or TRBD2, each matching 5 bases. Deletions cut 0 bases from V and 6 bases from J, with 15 bases between. Germline CDR1 reads MNHEY; CDR2 reads SVGEGT. There are 16 residues in the CDR3. The CDR3 region is CASSYSVETGLNIQYF. The CDR3 nucleotides are TGTGCCAGCAGTTACTCAGTGGAAACAGGACTAAACATTCAGTACTTC.

V is TRBV5-6 and J is TRBJ2-7; D tentatively fits TRBD1 or TRBD2 (5 bases each). Trimming took 4 bases from V and 2 from J, leaving 19 bases between them. Germline CDR1 and CDR2: SGHDT and YYEEEE. The CDR3 has 16 residues. In DNA, the CDR3 is TGTGCCAGCAGCCCCAAGATCACGGGGCTCCCCTACGAGCAGTACTTC. It codes for CASSPKITGLPYEQYF.

The genes are TRBV7-2 and TRBJ1-2; no firm D call. The germline V gene has CDR1 SGHTA and CDR2 FQGNSA. Deletions cut 1 base from V and 7 bases from J, with 4 bases between. This CDR3 is built from 11 residues. The CDR3 DNA follows: TGTGCCAGCAGCTTAGACGGTGGCTACACCTTC. Translation: CASSLDGGYTF.

On this clonotype itself: The junction and the germline gene differ at one end; a read error may be behind it. The V and J genes are TRBV28 and TRBJ1-6, with 8 bases lining up with TRBD1. The CDR3 is made up of 20 amino acids. Germline values: CDR1 MDHEN, CDR2 SYDVKM. The CDR3 coding sequence is TGTGCCAGCAGTCCCTTTCAGGGGGCTCTTCTTAGCTCCTATAATTCGCCCCTCCACTTT. Translation gives CASSPFQGALLSSYNSPLHF.